The clone carrying this T cell receptor beta chain has a count of ten or more. Its antigen is not identified. For TCRbeta, the library was prepared with unique molecular identifiers. TCRdb itself ran the PCR reads through MiXCR, one entry per CDR3 protein. The table includes 330,000 or so distinct CDR3 sequences, roughly a tenth detected once. This entry is derived from a study of T-cell reconstitution after alpha-beta-depleted transplantation in children. General study points: A year post-transplant, T-cell counts and diversity derived mostly from newly produced T cells. Alpha-beta T cells present about two months after transplant were reported to originate from several hundred expanded graft clones. In some patients, recipient T cells and intrathymic progenitors surviving conditioning explained high day-60 diversity.

Germline CDR1 and CDR2: DFQATT and SNEGSKA (reference sequence). CDR3 size: 15 residues. V dropped 3 bases and J dropped 8 bases, with 17 bases sitting between them. The chain uses TRBV20-1 and TRBJ1-6; D call uncertain. The TCR sequence derives from a boy under two years old with acute myeloid leukemia, due to receive a stem cell transplant. The material was PBMCs, obtained before TCRalphabeta/CD19-depleted stem cell transplant. The CDR3 region is CSARPRPGFDSPLHF. CDR3 nucleotide sequence: TGCAGTGCTAGGCCGAGACCTGGATTTGATTCACCCCTCCACTTT.